This T cell receptor beta chain was profiled in a study of blood T cell repertoires in COVID-19. As for the study in general: Acute-phase and convalescent COVID-19 samples originated in the United States, Italy and Spain. Nucleic acid was either cDNA or gDNA, and it came from T cells, B-cell-depleted T cells, or PBMCs.

Authors' processing steps: Amplifying reference gene primers gave estimates of nucleated cell counts. Assay used: immunoSEQ multiplex PCR; TCRdb lists only in-frame clones, some missing. V and J calls and clone size are those listed in that table; D and trimming were worked out from the DNA. Of around 80,000 clones in the sample, more than 60% are singletons; the top ten hold about a fifth. The material sequenced was peripheral blood. The sequence was obtained from a woman over 75 with active or convalescent COVID-19.

The CDR3 DNA is TGTGCCAGCAGCGTAGAGGCGGCCAGGGGCAATCAGCCCCAGCATTTT. Its translation is CASSVEAARGNQPQHF. V is TRBV9 and J is TRBJ1-5; TRBD1 is a possible D gene (5 bases). Germline CDR1 is SGDLS and CDR2 is YYNGEE. V was shortened by 0 bases and J by 2 bases, with 12 bases between the two germline ends. This CDR3 region has 16 residues.